The next 18 T cell receptor beta chains were all read from a single sample in a study of blood T cell repertoires in COVID-19. Sequencing used immunoSEQ multiplex PCR; TCRdb keeps in-frame clones, though not all of them. The sample includes 200,000 to 250,000 clones, roughly four fifths of them seen just once. The sequencing input was peripheral blood. Receptor source: a woman aged 60-75 years with acute or convalescent COVID-19.

The chain carries TRBV7-3 and TRBJ2-3, with 9 nucleotides matching TRBD2. The CDR3 consists of 15 residues. Germline values: CDR1 SGHTA, CDR2 FQGTGA. V was pared by 5 bases and J by 1 base, with 4 bases of the junction left unmatched. The CDR3 coding sequence is TGTGCCAGCAGCCGGGGACTAGCTGGCACAGATACGCAGTATTTT. This translates into CASSRGLAGTDTQYF.

The J gene is TRBJ2-7, the V gene TRBV5-1; possible D gene TRBD1, 6 bases. In germline, CDR1 is SGHRS, CDR2 YFSETQ. V was clipped by 4 bases and J by 2 bases, with 10 bases between them. This CDR3 is built from 13 residues. CDR3: CASSRDNTYEQYF. As DNA, the CDR3 is TGCGCCAGCAGCCGGGACAATACCTACGAGCAGTACTTC.

J is TRBJ1-1 and V is TRBV5-1; 9 bases align to TRBD1. The CDR3 extends over 13 amino acids. Per germline, CDR1 SGHRS and CDR2 YFSETQ. V lost 3 bases to trimming and J lost 6 bases; unmatched junction nucleotides: 3. The CDR3 loop is CASSSRTGAEAFF. CDR3 coding DNA: TGCGCCAGCAGCTCGCGGACAGGGGCTGAAGCTTTCTTT.

The chain recombines TRBV2 with TRBJ2-3; weak D call: TRBD2 (5 bases). Germline CDR1 reads SNHLY; CDR2 reads FYNNEI. Trimming removed 6 bases at V and 4 bases at J, with 17 bases between. CDR3 length: 15 residues. The CDR3 is CASSALRAGADTQYF. CDR3 nucleotides: TGTGCCAGCAGCGCCTTGAGGGCGGGCGCAGATACGCAGTATTTT.

The chain recombines TRBV3-1 (or the pseudogene TRBV3-2) with TRBJ2-7; maybe TRBD1 (6 bases). This CDR3 has 18 amino acids. V gave up 1 base and J gave up 5 bases, with 24 bases separating them. CDR1 LGHDT and CDR2 YNNKEL come from the germline V gene (reference sequence). The CDR3 DNA is TGTGCCAGCAGCCAAGTGCGACAGGTAGGTTGGGCCGGCAACGAGCAGTACTTC. This translates into CASSQVRQVGWAGNEQYF.

The V call is TRBV3-1 (or the pseudogene TRBV3-2), the J call TRBJ1-1, with TRBD1 matching 9 bases. Losses at the gene ends were 1 base for V and 5 bases for J; bases not matched to a gene: 8. The CDR3 has 16 amino acids. Per the germline V gene, CDR1 is LGHDT and CDR2 is YNNKEL (reference sequence). CDR3 protein: CASSQGRGQGATEAFF. CDR3 nucleotides: TGTGCCAGCAGCCAAGGCCGGGGACAGGGCGCTACTGAAGCTTTCTTT.

The V and J genes are TRBV11-2 and TRBJ1-1; D gene unclear. Trimming removed 2 bases at V and 6 bases at J, with 10 bases between. The CDR3 totals 13 residues. CDR1 and CDR2 (germline): SGHAT, FQNNGV. As DNA, the CDR3 is TGTGCCAGCAGCTTACCGGGGTGGTCTGAAGCTTTCTTT. This codes for CASSLPGWSEAFF.

This clone was seen just once. The chain carries TRBV11-2 and TRBJ2-5; TRBD2 agrees at 9 bases. V gave up 1 base and J gave up 1 base; unmatched junction bases: 4. Germline lookup yields CDR1 SGHAT and CDR2 FQNNGV. The CDR3 sequence is 16 residues long. The CDR3 region has the DNA TGTGCCAGCAGCTTAGTGCTAGCGGGGCGCCAAGAGACCCAGTACTTC. Translating gives CASSLVLAGRQETQYF.

The gene calls are TRBV5-6 and TRBJ1-1; TRBD1 aligns across 12 bases. V lost 4 bases to trimming and J lost 4 bases; unmatched junction nucleotides: 5. CDR3 size: 15 residues. Germline CDR1 is SGHDT and CDR2 is YYEEEE. CDR3 residues: CASSIRDRGLTEAFF. CDR3 nucleotide sequence: TGTGCCAGCAGCATCCGGGACAGGGGGCTCACTGAAGCTTTCTTT.

This clone was observed a few times. The V gene is TRBV12-5, the J gene TRBJ1-1, with D tentatively TRBD1 (5 bases). The V gene lost 4 bases and the J gene lost 4 bases, with 19 bases spanning the gap. The CDR3 is 16 amino acids. Per germline, CDR1 LGHNT and CDR2 FRNRAP. The CDR3 nucleotides read TGTGCTAGTGGTTCCTTCAGGGCCAGCCAGTTCACTGAAGCTTTCTTT. It encodes CASGSFRASQFTEAFF.

The chain couples TRBV10-3 to TRBJ2-3; a possible D gene is TRBD1 (5 bases). V gave up 6 bases and J gave up 1 base, with 8 bases separating them. The CDR3 runs 13 residues. In germline, CDR1 is ENHRY, CDR2 SYGVKD. In DNA, the CDR3 is TGTGCCATCAGGGTAGGGGGCACAGATACGCAGTATTTT. Its protein product is CAIRVGGTDTQYF.

The CDR3: CASSQEVGRPAGYTF. The CDR3 DNA reads as TGTGCCAGCAGCCAAGAAGTTGGCAGGCCCGCTGGCTACACCTTC. This rearrangement joins TRBV3-1 (or the pseudogene TRBV3-2) to TRBJ1-2; the D is unclear. The CDR3 is made up of 15 amino acids. V was clipped by 0 bases and J by 7 bases, with 15 bases between them. CDR1 and CDR2 (germline): LGHDT, YNNKEL (reference sequence).

V gene TRBV6-6 combines with J gene TRBJ2-7; 9 nucleotides agree with TRBD1. Germline values: CDR1 MNHNY, CDR2 SVGAGI (reference sequence). The V gene end was trimmed by 4 bases and the J gene end by 6 bases; junction bases not matched to a gene: 7. This CDR3 comprises 14 residues. The CDR3 here is CASSLGQGHPEQYF. The CDR3 bases are TGTGCCAGCAGTTTGGGACAGGGCCACCCCGAGCAGTACTTC.

V usage is TRBV3-1 (or the pseudogene TRBV3-2) and J usage is TRBJ2-1; a weak D match, TRBD2 (5 bases). The CDR3 is 15 residues long. The germline V and J ends were trimmed by 2 bases and 5 bases, with 13 bases remaining between them. The germline gives CDR1 LGHDT, CDR2 YNNKEL (reference sequence). The chain's CDR3 is CASSQNPRTDNEQFF. CDR3 coding DNA: TGTGCCAGCAGCCAAAACCCACGGACTGACAATGAGCAGTTCTTC.

V and J are TRBV28 and TRBJ1-1; 10 bases match TRBD1. V dropped 5 bases and J dropped 3; count of bases not matched to a gene: 9. Germline assignment: CDR1 MDHEN and CDR2 SYDVKM. The CDR3 totals 16 residues. This CDR3 is CASSLPTGTGDTEAFF. The DNA of the CDR3 is TGTGCCAGCAGTCTCCCCACCGGGACAGGGGACACTGAAGCTTTCTTT.

The CDR3 DNA sequence: TGCGCCAGCAGCCAACTACAGGGGGCCTACGGTGAAGCTTTCTTT. Translating it yields CASSQLQGAYGEAFF. The chain employs TRBV4-3 and TRBJ1-1, with 9 positions matching TRBD1. With V trimmed by 2 bases and J by 7 bases, 8 bases remained unmatched. This CDR3 spans 15 amino acids. Per germline, CDR1 LGHNA and CDR2 YSLEER.

The chain uses TRBV5-1 and TRBJ1-1; 9 bases line up with TRBD1. The V and J ends lost 1 base and 0 bases, in that order; junction bases with no gene match: 7. The CDR3 has 17 residues. Germline V lookup: CDR1 SGHRS, CDR2 YFSETQ. Here the CDR3 DNA reads TGCGCCAGCAGCTTGCCGTGGACAGGGGAAATGAACACTGAAGCTTTCTTT. This sequence encodes CASSLPWTGEMNTEAFF.

This chain joins TRBV29-1 and TRBJ1-2, with TRBD1 matching 9 bases. Per the germline V gene, CDR1 is SQVTM and CDR2 is ANQGSEA. This CDR3 spans 14 amino acids. V gave up 5 bases and J gave up 5 bases; unmatched junction bases: 9. Here the CDR3 reads CSVSPGTGFYGYTF. In nucleotides, the CDR3 is TGCAGCGTTAGCCCCGGGACAGGGTTTTATGGCTACACCTTC.